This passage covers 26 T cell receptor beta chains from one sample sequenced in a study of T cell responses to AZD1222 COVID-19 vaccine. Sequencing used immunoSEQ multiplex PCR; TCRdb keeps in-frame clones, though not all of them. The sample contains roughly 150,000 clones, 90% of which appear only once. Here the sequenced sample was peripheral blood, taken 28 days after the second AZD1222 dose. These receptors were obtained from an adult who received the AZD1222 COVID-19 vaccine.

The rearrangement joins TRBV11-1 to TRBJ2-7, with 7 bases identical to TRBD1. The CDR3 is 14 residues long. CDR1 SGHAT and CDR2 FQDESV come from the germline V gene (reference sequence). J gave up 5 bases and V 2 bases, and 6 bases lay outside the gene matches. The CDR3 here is CASSLMTGSHEQYF. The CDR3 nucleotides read TGTGCCAGCAGCTTAATGACAGGGAGCCACGAGCAGTACTTC.

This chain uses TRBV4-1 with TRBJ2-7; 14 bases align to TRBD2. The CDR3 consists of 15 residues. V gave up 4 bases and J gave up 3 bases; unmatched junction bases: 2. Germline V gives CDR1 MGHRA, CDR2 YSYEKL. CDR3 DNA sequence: TGCGCCAGCAGCCCGGGACTAGCGGGGGTCTACGAGCAGTACTTC. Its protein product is CASSPGLAGVYEQYF.

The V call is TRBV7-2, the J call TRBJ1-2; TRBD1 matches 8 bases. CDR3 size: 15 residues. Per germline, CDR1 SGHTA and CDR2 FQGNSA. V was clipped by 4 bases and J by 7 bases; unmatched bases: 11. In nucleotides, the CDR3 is TGTGCCAGCAGCTACATATCGGACAGGGCCGGTGGCTACACCTTC. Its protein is CASSYISDRAGGYTF.

The CDR3 sequence is CASSKGTTNTEAFF. As DNA, the CDR3 is TGTGCCAGCAGCAAAGGGACAACCAACACTGAAGCTTTCTTT. This chain uses TRBV7-3 with TRBJ1-1; possibly TRBD1 for D (6 bases). V lost 5 bases, J lost 2 bases, and 12 bases lay in between. The CDR3 is made up of 14 amino acids. From germline, CDR1 is SGHTA and CDR2 FQGTGA.

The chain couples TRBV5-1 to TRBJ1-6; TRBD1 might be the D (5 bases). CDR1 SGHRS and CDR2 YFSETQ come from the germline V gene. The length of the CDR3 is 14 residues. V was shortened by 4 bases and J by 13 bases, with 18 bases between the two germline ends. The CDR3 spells CASSPGTEGNPLHF. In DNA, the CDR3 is TGCGCCAGCAGCCCTGGGACGGAGGGTAACCCCCTCCACTTT.

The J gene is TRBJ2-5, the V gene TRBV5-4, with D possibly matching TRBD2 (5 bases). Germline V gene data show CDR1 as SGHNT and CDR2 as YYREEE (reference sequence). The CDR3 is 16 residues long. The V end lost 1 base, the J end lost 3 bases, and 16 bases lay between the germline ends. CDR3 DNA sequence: TGTGCCAGCAGCTTGAGACGGGGTCTACGGAAAGAGACCCAGTACTTC. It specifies CASSLRRGLRKETQYF.

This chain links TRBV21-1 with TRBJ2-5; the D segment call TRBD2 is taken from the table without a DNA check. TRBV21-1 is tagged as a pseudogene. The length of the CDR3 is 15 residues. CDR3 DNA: TGTGCCAGCAGCAATGCTAGCGGGTACGGGGAGACCCAGTACTTC. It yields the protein CASSNASGYGETQYF.

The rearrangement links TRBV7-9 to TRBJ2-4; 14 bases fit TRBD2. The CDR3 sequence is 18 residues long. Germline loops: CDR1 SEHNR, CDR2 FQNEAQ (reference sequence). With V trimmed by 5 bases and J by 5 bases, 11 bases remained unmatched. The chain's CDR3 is CASSPLGLAGAQQNIQYF. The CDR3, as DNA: TGTGCCAGCAGCCCCCTGGGACTAGCGGGAGCCCAGCAAAACATTCAGTACTTC.

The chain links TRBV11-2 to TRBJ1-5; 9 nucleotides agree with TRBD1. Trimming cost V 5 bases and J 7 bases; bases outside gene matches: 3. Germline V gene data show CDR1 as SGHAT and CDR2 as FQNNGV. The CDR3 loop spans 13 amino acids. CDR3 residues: CASSRDRDQPQHF. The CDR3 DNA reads TGTGCCAGCAGCAGGGACAGGGACCAGCCCCAGCATTTT. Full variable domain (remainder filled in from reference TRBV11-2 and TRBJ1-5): EAGVAQSPRYKIIEKRQSVAFWCNPISGHATLYWYQQILGQGPKLLIQFQNNGVVDDSQLPKDRFSAERLKGVDSTLKIQPAKLEDSAVYLCASSRDRDQPQHFGDGTRLSIL.

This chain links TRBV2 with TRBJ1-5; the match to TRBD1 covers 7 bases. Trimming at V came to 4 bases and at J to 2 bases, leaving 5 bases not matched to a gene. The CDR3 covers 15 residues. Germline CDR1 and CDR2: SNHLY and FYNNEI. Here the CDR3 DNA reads TGTGCCAGCAGTGTGACAGGGAGGGGCAATCAGCCCCAGCATTTT. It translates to CASSVTGRGNQPQHF.

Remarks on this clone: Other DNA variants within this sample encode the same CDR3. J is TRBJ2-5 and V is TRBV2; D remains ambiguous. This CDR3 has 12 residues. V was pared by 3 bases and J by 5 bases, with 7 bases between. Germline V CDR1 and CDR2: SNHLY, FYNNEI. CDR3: CASSEGRETQYF. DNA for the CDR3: TGTGCCAGCAGTGAGGGTAGGGAGACCCAGTACTTC.

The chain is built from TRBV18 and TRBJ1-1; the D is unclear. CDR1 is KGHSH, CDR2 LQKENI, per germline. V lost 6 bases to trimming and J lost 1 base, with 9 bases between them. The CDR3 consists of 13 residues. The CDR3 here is CASSYGKNTEAFF. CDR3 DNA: TGTGCCAGCTCGTATGGGAAGAACACTGAAGCTTTCTTT.

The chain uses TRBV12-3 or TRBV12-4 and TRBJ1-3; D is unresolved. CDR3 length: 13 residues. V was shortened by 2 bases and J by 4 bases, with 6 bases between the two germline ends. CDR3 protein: CASSLLGGNTIYF. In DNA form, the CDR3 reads TGTGCCAGCAGTTTATTGGGGGGAAACACCATATATTTT.

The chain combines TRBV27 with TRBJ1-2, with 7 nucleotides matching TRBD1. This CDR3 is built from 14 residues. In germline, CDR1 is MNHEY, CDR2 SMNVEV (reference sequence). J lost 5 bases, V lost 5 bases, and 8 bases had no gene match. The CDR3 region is CASSPRQGLYGYTF. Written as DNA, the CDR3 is TGTGCCAGCAGTCCCCGACAGGGCTTGTATGGCTACACCTTC.

CDR3 protein: CASRTHSGRAVSTGELFF. CDR3 DNA sequence: TGTGCCAGCAGGACTCATAGCGGGAGGGCCGTGAGTACCGGGGAGCTGTTTTTT. The chain carries TRBV28 and TRBJ2-2, with 11 bases matching TRBD2. J was trimmed by 5 bases and V by 6 bases; bases with no gene match: 14. The CDR3 covers 18 residues. The germline CDR1 and CDR2 sequences are MDHEN and SYDVKM.

CDR3 in DNA: TGTGCTAGTGCCGCGGACCGGTCCTACGAGCAGTACTTC. This translates into CASAADRSYEQYF. The V call is TRBV12-5, the J call TRBJ2-7; D unresolved. Germline assignment: CDR1 LGHNT and CDR2 FRNRAP. The CDR3 runs 13 residues. V was cut by 7 bases and J by 1 base, with 11 bases left in between.

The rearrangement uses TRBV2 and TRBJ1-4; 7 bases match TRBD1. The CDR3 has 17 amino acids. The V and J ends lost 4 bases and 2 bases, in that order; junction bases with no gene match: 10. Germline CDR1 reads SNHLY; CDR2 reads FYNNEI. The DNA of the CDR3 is TGTGCCAGCAGTGTAAGACCGACAGGGCGCACTAATGAAAAACTGTTTTTT. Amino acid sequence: CASSVRPTGRTNEKLFF.

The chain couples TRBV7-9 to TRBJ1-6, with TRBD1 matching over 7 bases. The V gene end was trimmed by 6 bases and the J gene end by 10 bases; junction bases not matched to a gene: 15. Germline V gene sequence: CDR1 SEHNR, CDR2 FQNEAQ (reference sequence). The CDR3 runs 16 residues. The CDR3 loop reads CASSFDRVRGGSPLHF. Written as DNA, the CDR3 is TGTGCCAGCAGTTTTGACAGGGTCAGAGGGGGGTCACCCCTCCACTTT.

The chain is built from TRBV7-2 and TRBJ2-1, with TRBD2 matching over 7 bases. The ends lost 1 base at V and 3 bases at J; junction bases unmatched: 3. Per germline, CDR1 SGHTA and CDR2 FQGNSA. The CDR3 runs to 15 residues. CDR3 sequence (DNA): TGTGCCAGCAGCTTAGAGACGGGGGGCTACAATGAGCAGTTCTTC. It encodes CASSLETGGYNEQFF.

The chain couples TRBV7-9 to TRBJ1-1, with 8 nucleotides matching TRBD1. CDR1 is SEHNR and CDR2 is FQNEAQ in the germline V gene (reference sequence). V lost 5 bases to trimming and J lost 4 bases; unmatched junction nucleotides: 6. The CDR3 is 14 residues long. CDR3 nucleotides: TGTGCCAGCAGCGGGCGGACAGGGCCCACTGAAGCTTTCTTT. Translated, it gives CASSGRTGPTEAFF.

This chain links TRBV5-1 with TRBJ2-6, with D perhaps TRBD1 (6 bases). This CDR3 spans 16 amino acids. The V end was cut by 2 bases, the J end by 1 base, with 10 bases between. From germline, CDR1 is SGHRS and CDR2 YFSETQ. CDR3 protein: CASSLTGRSGANVLTF. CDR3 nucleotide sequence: TGCGCCAGCAGCTTAACAGGGCGGTCTGGGGCCAACGTCCTGACTTTC. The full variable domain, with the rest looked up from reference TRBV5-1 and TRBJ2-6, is KAGVTQTPRYLIKTRGQQVTLSCSPISGHRSVSWYQQTPGQGLQFLFEYFSETQRNKGNFPGRFSGRQFSNSRSEMNVSTLELGDSALYLCASSLTGRSGANVLTFGAGSRLTVL.

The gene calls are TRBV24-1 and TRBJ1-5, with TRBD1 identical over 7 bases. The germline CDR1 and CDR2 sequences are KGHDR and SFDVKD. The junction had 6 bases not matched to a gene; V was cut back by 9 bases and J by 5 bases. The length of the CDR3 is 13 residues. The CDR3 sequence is CATQGGFDQPQHF. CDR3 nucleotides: TGTGCCACCCAGGGGGGCTTCGATCAGCCCCAGCATTTT.

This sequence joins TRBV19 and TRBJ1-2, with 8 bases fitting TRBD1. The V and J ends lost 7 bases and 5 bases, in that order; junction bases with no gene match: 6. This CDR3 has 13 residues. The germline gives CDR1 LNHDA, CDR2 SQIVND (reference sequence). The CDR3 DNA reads TGTGCCAGTAACCCGGACAGGGAATATGGCTACACCTTC. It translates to CASNPDREYGYTF.

CDR3 in amino acids: CASSDGSPTGELFF. The CDR3 bases are TGTGCCAGCAGCGACGGAAGCCCCACCGGGGAGCTGTTTTTT. The rearrangement uses TRBV9 and TRBJ2-2; D not resolved. Germline-derived CDR1 and CDR2 are SGDLS and YYNGEE. The CDR3 has 14 amino acids. Trimming removed 3 bases from V and 4 bases from J, with 10 bases in between.

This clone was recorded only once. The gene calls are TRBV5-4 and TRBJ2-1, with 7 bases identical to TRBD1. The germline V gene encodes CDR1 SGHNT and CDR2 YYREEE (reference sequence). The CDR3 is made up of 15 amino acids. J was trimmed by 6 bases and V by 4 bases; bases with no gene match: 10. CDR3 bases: TGTGCCAGCAGCGGATACAGGGGAAGGGTCAATGAGCAGTTCTTC. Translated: CASSGYRGRVNEQFF.

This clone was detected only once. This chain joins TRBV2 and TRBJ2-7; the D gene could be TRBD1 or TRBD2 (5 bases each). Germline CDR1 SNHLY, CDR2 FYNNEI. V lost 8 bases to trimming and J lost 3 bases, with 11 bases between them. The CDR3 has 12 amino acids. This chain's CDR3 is CASLGTHYEQYF. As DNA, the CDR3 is TGTGCCAGCCTTGGGACCCACTACGAGCAGTACTTC.